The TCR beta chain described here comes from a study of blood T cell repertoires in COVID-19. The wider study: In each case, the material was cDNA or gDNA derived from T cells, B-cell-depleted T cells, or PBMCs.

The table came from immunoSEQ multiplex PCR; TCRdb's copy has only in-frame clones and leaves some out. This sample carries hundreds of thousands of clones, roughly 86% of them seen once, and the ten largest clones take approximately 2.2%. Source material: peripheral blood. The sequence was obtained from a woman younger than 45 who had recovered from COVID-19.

The CDR3 spells CASSFARGAYEQYF. The CDR3 nucleotides are TGTGCCAGCAGCTTCGCGCGCGGAGCCTACGAGCAGTACTTC. V and J are TRBV11-2 and TRBJ2-7; no clear D gene. The CDR3 contains 14 residues. CDR1 and CDR2 from the germline V gene are SGHAT and FQNNGV. V gave up 3 bases and J gave up 2 bases, with 11 bases separating them.